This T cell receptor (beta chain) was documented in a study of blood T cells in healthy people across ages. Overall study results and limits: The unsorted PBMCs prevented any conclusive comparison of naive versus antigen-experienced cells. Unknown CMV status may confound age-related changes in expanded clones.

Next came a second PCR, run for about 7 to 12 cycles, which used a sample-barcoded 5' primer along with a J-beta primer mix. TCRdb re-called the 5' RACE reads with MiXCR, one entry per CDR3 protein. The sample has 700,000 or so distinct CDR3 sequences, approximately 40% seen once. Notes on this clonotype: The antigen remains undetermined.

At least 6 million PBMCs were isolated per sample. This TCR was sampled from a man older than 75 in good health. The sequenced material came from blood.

CDR3 nucleotides: TGTGCCAGCAGCTCTAAGACAGGGGCATATGGCTACACCTTC. Translating gives CASSSKTGAYGYTF. This sequence joins TRBV7-9 and TRBJ1-2, with TRBD1 matching 8 bases. CDR3 size: 14 residues. J gave up 5 bases and V 4 bases, and 6 bases lay outside the gene matches. From germline, CDR1 is SEHNR and CDR2 FQNEAQ (reference sequence).